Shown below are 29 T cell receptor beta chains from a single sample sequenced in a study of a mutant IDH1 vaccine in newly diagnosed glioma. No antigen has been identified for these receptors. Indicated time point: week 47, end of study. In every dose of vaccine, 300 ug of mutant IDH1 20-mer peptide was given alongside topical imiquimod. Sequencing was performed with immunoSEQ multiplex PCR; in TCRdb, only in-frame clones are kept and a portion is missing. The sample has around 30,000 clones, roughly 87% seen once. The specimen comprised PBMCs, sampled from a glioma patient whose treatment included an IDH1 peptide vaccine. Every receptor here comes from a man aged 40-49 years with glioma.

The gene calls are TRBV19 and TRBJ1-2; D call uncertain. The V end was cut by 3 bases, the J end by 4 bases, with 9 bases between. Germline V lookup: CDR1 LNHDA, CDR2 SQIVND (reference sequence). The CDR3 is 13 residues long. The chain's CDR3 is CASSMRTAYGYTF. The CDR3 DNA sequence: TGTGCCAGTAGTATGCGAACCGCCTATGGCTACACCTTC.

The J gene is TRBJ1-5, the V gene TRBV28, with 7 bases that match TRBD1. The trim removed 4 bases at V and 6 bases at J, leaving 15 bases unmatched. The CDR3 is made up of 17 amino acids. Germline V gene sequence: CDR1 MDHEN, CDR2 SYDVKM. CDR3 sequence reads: CASSSDREGGMGQPQHF. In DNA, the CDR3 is TGTGCCAGCAGTTCAGACAGGGAGGGAGGAATGGGTCAGCCCCAGCATTTT.

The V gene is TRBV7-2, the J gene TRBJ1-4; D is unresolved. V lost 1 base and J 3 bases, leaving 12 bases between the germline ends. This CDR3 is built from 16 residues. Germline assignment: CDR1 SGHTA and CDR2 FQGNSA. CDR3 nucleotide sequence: TGTGCCAGCAGCTTAGGGGCGCTGGCCCCTAATGAAAAACTGTTTTTT. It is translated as CASSLGALAPNEKLFF.

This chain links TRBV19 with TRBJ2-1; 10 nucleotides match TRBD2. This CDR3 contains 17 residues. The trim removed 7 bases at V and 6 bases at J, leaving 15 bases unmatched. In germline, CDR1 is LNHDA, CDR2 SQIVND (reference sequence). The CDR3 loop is CASTPPASSGRGNEQFF. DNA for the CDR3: TGTGCCAGTACCCCCCCCGCTTCTAGCGGGAGAGGCAATGAGCAGTTCTTC.

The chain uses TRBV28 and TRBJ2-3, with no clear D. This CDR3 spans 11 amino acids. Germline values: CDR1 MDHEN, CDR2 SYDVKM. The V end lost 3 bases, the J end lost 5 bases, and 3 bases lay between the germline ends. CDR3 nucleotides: TGTGCCAGCAGTTTTGGAGATACGCAGTATTTT. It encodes CASSFGDTQYF. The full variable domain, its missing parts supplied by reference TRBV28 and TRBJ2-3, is DVKVTQSSRYLVKRTGEKVFLECVQDMDHENMFWYRQDPGLGLRLIYFSYDVKMKEKGDIPEGYSVSREKKERFSLILESASTNQTSMYLCASSFGDTQYFGPGTRLTVL.

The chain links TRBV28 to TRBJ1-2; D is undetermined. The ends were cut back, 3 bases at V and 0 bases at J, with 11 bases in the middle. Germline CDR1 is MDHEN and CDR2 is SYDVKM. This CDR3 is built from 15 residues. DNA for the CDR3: TGTGCCAGCAGTTTCCTGACCGAGACTAACTATGGCTACACCTTC. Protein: CASSFLTETNYGYTF.

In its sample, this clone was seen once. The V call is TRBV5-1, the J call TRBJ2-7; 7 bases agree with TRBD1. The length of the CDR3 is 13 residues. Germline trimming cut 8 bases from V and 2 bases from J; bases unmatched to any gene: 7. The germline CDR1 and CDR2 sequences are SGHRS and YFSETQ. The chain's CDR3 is CASRPGQTYEQYF. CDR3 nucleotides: TGCGCCAGTCGACCGGGACAGACCTACGAGCAGTACTTC.

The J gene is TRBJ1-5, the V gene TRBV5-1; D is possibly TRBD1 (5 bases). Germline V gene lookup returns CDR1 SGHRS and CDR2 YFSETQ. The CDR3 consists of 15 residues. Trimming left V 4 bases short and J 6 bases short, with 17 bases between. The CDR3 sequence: CASSPGTDHLQPQHF. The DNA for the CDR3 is TGCGCCAGCAGCCCCGGGACGGATCACCTTCAGCCCCAGCATTTT. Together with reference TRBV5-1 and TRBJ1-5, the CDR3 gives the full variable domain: KAGVTQTPRYLIKTRGQQVTLSCSPISGHRSVSWYQQTPGQGLQFLFEYFSETQRNKGNFPGRFSGRQFSNSRSEMNVSTLELGDSALYLCASSPGTDHLQPQHFGDGTRLSIL.

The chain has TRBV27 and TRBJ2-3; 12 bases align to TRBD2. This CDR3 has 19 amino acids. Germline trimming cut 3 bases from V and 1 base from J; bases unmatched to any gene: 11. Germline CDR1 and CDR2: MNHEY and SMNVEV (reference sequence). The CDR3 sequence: CASSLGGLAGVGRTDTQYF. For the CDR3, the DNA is TGTGCCAGCAGTTTGGGGGGACTAGCGGGCGTGGGACGCACAGATACGCAGTATTTT.

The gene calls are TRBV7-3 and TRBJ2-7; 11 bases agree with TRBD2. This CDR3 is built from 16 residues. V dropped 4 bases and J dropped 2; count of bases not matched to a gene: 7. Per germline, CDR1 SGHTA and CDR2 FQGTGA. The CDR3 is CASSSLGLAAPYEQYF. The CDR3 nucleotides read TGTGCCAGCAGCTCATTGGGACTAGCGGCCCCCTACGAGCAGTACTTC.

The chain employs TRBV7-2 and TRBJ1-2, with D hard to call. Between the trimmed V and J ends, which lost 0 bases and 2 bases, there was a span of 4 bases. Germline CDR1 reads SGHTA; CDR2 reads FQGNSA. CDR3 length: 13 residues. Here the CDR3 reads CASSLAGNYGYTF. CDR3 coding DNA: TGTGCCAGCAGCTTAGCAGGGAACTATGGCTACACCTTC.

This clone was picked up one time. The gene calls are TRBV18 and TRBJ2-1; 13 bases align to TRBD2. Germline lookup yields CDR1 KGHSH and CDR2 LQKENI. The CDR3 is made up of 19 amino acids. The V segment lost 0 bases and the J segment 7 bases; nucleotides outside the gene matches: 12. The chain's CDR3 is CASSPPTSGGARYRNEQFF. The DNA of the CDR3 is TGTGCCAGCTCACCACCTACTAGCGGGGGGGCAAGATACAGAAATGAGCAGTTCTTC. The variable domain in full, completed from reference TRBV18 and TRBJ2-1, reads NAGVMQNPRHLVRRRGQEARLRCSPMKGHSHVYWYRQLPEEGLKFMVYLQKENIIDESGMPKERFSAEFPKEGPSILRIQQVVRGDSAAYFCASSPPTSGGARYRNEQFFGPGTRLTVL.

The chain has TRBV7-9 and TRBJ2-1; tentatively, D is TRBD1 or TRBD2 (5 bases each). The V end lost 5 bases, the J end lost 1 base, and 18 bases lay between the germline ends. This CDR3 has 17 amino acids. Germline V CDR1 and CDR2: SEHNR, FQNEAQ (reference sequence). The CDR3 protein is CASSPAVRGSSYNEQFF. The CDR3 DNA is TGTGCCAGCAGCCCCGCCGTCCGGGGCAGTTCCTACAATGAGCAGTTCTTC. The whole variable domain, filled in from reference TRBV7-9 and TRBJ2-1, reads DTGVSQNPRHKITKRGQNVTFRCDPISEHNRLYWYRQTLGQGPEFLTYFQNEAQLEKSRLLSDRFSAERPKGSFSTLEIQRTEQGDSAMYLCASSPAVRGSSYNEQFFGPGTRLTVL.

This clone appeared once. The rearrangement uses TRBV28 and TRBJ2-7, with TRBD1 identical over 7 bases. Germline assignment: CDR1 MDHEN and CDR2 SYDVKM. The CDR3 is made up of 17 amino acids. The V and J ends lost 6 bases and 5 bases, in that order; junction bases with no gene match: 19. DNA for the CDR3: TGTGCCAGCAGACGCCTCACAGGGGTGGGTTTTTCGAACGAGCAGTACGTC. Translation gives CASRRLTGVGFSNEQYV.

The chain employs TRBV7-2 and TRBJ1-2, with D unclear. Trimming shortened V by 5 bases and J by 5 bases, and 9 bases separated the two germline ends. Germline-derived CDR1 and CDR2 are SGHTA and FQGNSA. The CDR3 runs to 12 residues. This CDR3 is CASSLGRYGYTF. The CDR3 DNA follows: TGTGCCAGCAGCCTCGGACGTTATGGCTACACCTTC.

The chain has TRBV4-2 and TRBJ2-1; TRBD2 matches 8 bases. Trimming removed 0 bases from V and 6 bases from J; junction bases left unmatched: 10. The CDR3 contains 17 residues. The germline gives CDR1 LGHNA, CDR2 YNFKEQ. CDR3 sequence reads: CASSQDPSGRWGNEQFF. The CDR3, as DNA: TGTGCCAGCAGCCAAGATCCCAGCGGGAGATGGGGCAATGAGCAGTTCTTC.

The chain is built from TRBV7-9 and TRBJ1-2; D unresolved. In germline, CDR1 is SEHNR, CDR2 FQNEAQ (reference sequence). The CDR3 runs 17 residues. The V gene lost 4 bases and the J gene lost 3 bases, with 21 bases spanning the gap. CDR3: CASSSNRGRVGDYGYTF. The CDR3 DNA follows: TGTGCCAGCAGCTCGAACCGCGGGCGGGTAGGAGACTATGGCTACACCTTC.

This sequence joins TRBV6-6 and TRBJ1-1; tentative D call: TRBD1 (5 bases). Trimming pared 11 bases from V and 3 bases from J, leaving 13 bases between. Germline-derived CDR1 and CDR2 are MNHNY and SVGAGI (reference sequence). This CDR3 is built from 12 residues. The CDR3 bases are TGTGCCGCGAAGGTGGGGGACACTGAAGCTTTCTTT. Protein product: CAAKVGDTEAFF.

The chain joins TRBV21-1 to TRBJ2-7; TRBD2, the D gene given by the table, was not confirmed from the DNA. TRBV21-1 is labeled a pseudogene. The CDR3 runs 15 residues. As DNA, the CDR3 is TGTGCCAGCAGCAAATTTAGGCGACCTTACTACGAGCAGTACGTC. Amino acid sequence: CASSKFRRPYYEQYV.

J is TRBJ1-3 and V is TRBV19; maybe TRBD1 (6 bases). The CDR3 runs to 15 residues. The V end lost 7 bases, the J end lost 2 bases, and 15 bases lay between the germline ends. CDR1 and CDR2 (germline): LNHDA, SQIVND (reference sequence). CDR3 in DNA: TGTGCCAGTAAGCTACCAGGGGTAACTGGAAACACCATATATTTT. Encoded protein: CASKLPGVTGNTIYF.

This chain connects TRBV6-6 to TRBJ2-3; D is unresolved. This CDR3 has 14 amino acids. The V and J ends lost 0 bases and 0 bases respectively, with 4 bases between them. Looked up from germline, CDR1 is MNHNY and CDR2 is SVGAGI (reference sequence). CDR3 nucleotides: TGTGCCAGCAGTTACTCGAGTAGCACAGATACGCAGTATTTT. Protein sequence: CASSYSSSTDTQYF.

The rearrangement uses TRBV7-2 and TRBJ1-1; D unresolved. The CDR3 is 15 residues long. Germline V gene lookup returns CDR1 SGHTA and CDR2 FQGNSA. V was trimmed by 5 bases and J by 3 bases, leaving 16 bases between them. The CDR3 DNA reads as TGTGCCAGCAGCCGCCGCCCCGGGGTGGACACTGAAGCTTTCTTT. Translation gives CASSRRPGVDTEAFF. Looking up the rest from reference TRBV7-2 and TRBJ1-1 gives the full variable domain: GAGVSQSPSNKVTEKGKDVELRCDPISGHTALYWYRQSLGQGLEFLIYFQGNSAPDKSGLPSDRFSAERTGGSVSTLTIQRTQQEDSAVYLCASSRRPGVDTEAFFGQGTRLTVV.

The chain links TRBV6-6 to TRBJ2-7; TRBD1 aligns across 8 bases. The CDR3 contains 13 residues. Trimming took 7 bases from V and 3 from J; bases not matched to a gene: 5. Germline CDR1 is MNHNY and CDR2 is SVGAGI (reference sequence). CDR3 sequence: CASNLQGDYEQYF. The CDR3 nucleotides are TGTGCCAGCAATCTACAGGGGGACTACGAGCAGTACTTC.

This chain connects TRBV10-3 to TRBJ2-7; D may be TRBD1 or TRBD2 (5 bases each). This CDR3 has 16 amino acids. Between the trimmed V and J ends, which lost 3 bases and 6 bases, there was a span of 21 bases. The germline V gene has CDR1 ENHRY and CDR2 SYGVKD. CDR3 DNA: TGTGCCATCAGTGACGCCCCCCCGGGGCGCGAAGGCGAGCAGTACTTC. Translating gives CAISDAPPGREGEQYF.

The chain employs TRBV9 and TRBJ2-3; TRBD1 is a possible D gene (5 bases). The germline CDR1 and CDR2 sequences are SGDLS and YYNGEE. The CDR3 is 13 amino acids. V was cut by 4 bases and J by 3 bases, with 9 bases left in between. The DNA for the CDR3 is TGTGCCAGCAGCACCCGACAGACAGATACGCAGTATTTT. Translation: CASSTRQTDTQYF.

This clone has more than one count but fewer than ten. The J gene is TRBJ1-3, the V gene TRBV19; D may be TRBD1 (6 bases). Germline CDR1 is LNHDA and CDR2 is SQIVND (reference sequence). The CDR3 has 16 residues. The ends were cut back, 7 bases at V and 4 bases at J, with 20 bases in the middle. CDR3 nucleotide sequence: TGTGCCAGTACCCCCCCCAGGGGATCCCGAGGAAACACCATATATTTT. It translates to CASTPPRGSRGNTIYF. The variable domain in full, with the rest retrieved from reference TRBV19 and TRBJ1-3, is DGGITQSPKYLFRKEGQNVTLSCEQNLNHDAMYWYRQDPGQGLRLIYYSQIVNDFQKGDIAEGYSVSREKKESFPLTVTSAQKNPTAFYLCASTPPRGSRGNTIYFGEGSWLTVV.

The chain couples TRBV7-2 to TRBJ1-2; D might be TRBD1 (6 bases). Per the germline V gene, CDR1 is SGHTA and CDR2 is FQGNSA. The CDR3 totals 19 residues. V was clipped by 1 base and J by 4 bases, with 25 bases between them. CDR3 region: CASSLVPMVGGRMSYGYTF. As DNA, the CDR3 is TGTGCCAGCAGCTTAGTCCCAATGGTGGGGGGGCGGATGAGCTATGGCTACACCTTC.

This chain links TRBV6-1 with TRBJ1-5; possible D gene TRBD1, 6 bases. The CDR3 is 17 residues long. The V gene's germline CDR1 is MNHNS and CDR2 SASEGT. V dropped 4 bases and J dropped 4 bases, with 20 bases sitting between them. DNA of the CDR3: TGTGCCAGCAGTGGAGGATTCAGGGGACTAGGTAATCAGCCCCAGCATTTT. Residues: CASSGGFRGLGNQPQHF.

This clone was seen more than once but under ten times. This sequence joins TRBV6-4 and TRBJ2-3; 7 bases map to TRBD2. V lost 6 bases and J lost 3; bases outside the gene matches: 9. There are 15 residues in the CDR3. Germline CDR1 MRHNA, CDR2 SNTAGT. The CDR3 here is CASSLAGGGTDTQYF. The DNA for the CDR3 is TGTGCCAGCAGCCTCGCTGGCGGGGGAACAGATACGCAGTATTTT.